This entry is about one TCR beta chain. Its antigen is unknown. This entry belongs to a study of cytomegalovirus exposure and HLA in healthy donors. General observations from the study: As a later analysis revealed, the rate of TCR association differed by HLA locus, with DRB1 most and HLA-C fewest. The study designated 150 or so TCR beta chains cytomegalovirus-associated.

Healthy donors of bone marrow made up the group. 13 Jbeta primers and 60 Vbeta primers were used for the PCR. The table came from immunoSEQ multiplex PCR; TCRdb's copy has only in-frame clones and leaves some out. The profile shows 150,000 to 200,000 clones, roughly 80% of them singletons. This CDR3 contains 13 residues. Germline CDR1 and CDR2: SGHNT and YYREEE (reference sequence). Trimming left V 5 bases short and J 4 bases short, with 12 bases between. Sequences were obtained from PBMCs. This receptor was identified in a man aged 45-60 years in good health and CMV-seronegative. V usage is TRBV5-4 and J usage is TRBJ1-1; a possible D gene is TRBD1 (6 bases). CDR3 loop: CASRPDRTTEAFF. The CDR3 region has the DNA TGTGCCAGCAGACCCGACAGGACCACTGAAGCTTTCTTT.